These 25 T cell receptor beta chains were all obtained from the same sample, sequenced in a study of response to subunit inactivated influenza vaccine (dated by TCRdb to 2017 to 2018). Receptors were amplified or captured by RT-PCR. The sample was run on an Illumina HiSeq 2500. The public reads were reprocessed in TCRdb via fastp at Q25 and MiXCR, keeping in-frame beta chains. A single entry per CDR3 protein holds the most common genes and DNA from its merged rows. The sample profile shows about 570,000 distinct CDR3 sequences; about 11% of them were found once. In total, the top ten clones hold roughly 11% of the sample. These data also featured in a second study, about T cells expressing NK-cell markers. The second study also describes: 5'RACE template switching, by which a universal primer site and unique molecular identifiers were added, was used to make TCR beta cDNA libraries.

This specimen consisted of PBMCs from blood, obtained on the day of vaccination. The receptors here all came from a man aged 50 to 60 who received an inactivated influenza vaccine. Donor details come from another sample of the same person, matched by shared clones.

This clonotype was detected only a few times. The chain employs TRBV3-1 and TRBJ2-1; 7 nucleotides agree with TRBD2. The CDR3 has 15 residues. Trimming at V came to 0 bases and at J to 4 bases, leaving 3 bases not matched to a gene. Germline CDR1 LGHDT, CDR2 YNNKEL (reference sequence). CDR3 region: CASSQEASGYNEQFF. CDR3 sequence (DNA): TGTGCCAGCAGCCAAGAAGCTAGCGGATACAATGAGCAGTTCTTC.

In DNA, the CDR3 is TGTGCCAGCCGGCGGGGGGCAGCTAATGAAAAACTGTTTTTT. It codes for CASRRGAANEKLFF. This chain links TRBV11-2 with TRBJ1-4, with a possible D match to TRBD1 (6 bases). V lost 8 bases, J lost 3 bases, and 13 bases lay in between. The CDR3 length is 14 residues. CDR1 SGHAT and CDR2 FQNNGV come from the germline V gene.

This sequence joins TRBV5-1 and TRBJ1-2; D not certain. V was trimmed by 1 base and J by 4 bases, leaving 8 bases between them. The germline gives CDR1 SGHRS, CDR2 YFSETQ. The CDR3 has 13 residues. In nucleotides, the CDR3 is TGCGCCAGCAGCTTGAGGGATTCCTATGGCTACACCTTC. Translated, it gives CASSLRDSYGYTF.

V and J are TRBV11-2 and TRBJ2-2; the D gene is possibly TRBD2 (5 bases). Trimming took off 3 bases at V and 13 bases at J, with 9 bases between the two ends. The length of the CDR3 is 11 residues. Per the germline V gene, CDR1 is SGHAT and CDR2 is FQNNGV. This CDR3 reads CASSLVGRLFF. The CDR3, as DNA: TGTGCCAGCAGCTTGGTAGGGAGGCTGTTTTTT.

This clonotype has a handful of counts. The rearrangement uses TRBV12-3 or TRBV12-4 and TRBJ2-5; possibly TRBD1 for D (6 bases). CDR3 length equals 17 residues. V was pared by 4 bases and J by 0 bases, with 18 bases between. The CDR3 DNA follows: TGTGCCAGCAGTTCCTTGGGGGAACAGGGAAACCAAGAGACCCAGTACTTC. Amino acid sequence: CASSSLGEQGNQETQYF.

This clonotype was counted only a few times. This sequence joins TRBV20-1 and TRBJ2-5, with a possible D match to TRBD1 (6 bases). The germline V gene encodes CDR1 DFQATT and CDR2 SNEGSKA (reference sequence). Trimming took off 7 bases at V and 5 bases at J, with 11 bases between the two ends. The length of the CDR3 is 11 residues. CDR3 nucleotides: TGCAGTGGCAGGGGTCGGGAGACCCAGTACTTC. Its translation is CSGRGRETQYF.

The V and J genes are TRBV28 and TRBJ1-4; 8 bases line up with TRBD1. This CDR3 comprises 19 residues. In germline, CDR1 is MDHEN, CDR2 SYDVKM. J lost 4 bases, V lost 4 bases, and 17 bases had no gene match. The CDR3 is CASSSTGTGLSPFNEKLFF. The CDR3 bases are TGTGCCAGCAGTTCCACCGGGACAGGCCTCTCCCCCTTTAATGAAAAACTGTTTTTT.

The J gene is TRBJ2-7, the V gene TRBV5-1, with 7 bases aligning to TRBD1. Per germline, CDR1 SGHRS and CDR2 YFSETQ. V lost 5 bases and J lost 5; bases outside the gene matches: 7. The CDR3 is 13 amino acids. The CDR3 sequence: CASSPDRVDEQYF. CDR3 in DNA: TGCGCCAGCAGTCCCGACAGGGTGGACGAGCAGTACTTC.

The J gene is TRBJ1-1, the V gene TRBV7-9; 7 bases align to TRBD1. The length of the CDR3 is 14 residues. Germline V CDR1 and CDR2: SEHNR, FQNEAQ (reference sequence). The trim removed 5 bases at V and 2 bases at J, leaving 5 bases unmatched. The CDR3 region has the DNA TGTGCCAGCAGCCGGGGACAGTCCAACACTGAAGCTTTCTTT. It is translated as CASSRGQSNTEAFF.

The CDR3 sequence is CASSQDREGYEQYF. The CDR3 DNA reads as TGCGCCAGCAGCCAAGATCGGGAGGGGTACGAGCAGTACTTC. The chain joins TRBV4-1 to TRBJ2-7; TRBD2 matches at 8 bases. After removal of 0 bases from V and 4 bases from J, the junction contained 2 bases not matched to a gene. Germline V gives CDR1 MGHRA, CDR2 YSYEKL. CDR3 length: 14 residues.

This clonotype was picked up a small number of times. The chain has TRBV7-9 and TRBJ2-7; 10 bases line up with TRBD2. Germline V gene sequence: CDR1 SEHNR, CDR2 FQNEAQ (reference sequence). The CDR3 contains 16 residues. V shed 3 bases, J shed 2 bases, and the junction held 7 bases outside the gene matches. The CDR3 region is CASSFSLAGAPYEQYF. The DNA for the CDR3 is TGTGCCAGCAGCTTTTCCCTAGCGGGAGCCCCCTACGAGCAGTACTTC.

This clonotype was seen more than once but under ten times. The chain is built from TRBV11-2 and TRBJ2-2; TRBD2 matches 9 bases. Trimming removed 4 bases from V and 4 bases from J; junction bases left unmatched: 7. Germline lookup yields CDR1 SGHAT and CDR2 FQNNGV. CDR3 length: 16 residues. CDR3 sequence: CASSSPGLASTGELFF. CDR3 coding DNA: TGTGCCAGCAGCTCGCCGGGACTAGCTTCCACCGGGGAGCTGTTTTTT.

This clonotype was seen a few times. DNA for the CDR3: TGCAGTGCTTTTAGCGGGGGGGCGGGTGAGCAGTTCTTC. It yields the protein CSAFSGGAGEQFF. The chain couples TRBV20-1 to TRBJ2-1; TRBD2 matches 11 bases. This CDR3 has 13 amino acids. Germline trimming cut 5 bases from V and 9 bases from J; bases unmatched to any gene: 6. The germline CDR1 and CDR2 sequences are DFQATT and SNEGSKA (reference sequence).

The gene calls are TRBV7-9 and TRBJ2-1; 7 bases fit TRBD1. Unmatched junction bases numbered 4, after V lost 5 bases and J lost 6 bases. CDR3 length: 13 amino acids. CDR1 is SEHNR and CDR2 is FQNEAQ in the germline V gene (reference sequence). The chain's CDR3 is CASSQTGSNEQFF. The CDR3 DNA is TGTGCCAGCAGCCAGACAGGGTCCAATGAGCAGTTCTTC.

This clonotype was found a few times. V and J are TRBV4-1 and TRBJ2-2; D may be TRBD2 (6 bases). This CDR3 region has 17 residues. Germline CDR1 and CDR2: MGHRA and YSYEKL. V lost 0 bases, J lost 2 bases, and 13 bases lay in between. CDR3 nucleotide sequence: TGCGCCAGCAGCCAAGATAAAAGGAGGGGTAACACCGGGGAGCTGTTTTTT. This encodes CASSQDKRRGNTGELFF.

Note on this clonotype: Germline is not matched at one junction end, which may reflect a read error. The CDR3 DNA is TGTGACAGCAGCTCAGCGGGGGGATACGAGCAGTACTTC. As protein: CDSSSAGGYEQYF. V and J are TRBV28 and TRBJ2-7; 9 bases are a match to TRBD2. The CDR3 is 13 residues long. CDR1 is MDHEN and CDR2 is SYDVKM in the germline V gene.

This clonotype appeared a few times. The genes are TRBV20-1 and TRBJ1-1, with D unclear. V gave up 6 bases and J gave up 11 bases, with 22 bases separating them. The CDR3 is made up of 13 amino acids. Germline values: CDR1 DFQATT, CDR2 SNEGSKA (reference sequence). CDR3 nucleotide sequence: TGCAGTGCCCAATCGACGTCGGGAGGCGATGCTTTCTTT. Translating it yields CSAQSTSGGDAFF.

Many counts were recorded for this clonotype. The CDR3 is CSQVQGQHTEAFF. The CDR3 DNA reads TGCAGTCAGGTACAAGGGCAGCACACTGAAGCTTTCTTT. The rearrangement uses TRBV20-1 and TRBJ1-1; D remains unclear. Germline CDR1 DFQATT, CDR2 SNEGSKA (reference sequence). This CDR3 region has 13 residues. V was clipped by 8 bases and J by 3 bases, with 16 bases between them.

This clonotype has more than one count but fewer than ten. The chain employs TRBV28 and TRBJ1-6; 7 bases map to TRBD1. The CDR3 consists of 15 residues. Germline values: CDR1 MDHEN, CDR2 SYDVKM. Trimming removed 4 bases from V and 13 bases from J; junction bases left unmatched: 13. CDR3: CASSSIDRAIAPLHF. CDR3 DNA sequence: TGTGCCAGCAGTTCCATTGACAGGGCGATTGCTCCCCTCCACTTT. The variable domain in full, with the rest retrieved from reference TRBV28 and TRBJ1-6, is DVKVTQSSRYLVKRTGEKVFLECVQDMDHENMFWYRQDPGLGLRLIYFSYDVKMKEKGDIPEGYSVSREKKERFSLILESASTNQTSMYLCASSSIDRAIAPLHFGNGTRLTVT.

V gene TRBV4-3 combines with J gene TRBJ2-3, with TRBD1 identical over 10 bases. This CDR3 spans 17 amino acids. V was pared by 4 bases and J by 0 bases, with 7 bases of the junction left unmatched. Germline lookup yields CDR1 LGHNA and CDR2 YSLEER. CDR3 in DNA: TGCGCCAGCAGCCTCGAGACAGGGGGCACTAGCACAGATACGCAGTATTTT. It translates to CASSLETGGTSTDTQYF.

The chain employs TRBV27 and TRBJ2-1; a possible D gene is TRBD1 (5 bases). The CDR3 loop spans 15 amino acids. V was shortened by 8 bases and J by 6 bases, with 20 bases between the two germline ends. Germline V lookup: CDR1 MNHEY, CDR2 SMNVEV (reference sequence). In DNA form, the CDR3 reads TGTGCCAGCCCTAGGACACCCATTTGGTGCAATGAGCAGTTCTTC. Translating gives CASPRTPIWCNEQFF.

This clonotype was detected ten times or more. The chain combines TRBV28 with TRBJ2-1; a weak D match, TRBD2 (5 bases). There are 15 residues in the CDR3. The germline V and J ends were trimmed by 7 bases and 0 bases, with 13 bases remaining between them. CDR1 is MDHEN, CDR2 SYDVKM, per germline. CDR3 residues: CASTRGLSSYNEQFF. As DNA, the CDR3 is TGTGCCAGCACCCGCGGGCTGAGCTCCTACAATGAGCAGTTCTTC.

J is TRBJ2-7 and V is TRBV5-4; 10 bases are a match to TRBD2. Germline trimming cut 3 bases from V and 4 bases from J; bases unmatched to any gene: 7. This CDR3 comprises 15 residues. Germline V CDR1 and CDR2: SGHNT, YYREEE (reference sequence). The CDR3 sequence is CASSSQREGVYEQYF. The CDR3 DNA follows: TGTGCCAGCAGCTCCCAGCGGGAGGGTGTGTACGAGCAGTACTTC.

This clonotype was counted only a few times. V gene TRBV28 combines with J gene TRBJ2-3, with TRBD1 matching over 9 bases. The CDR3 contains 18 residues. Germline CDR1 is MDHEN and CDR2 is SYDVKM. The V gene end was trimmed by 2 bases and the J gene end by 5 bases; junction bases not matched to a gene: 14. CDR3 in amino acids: CASSLPLPRDRVLDTQYF. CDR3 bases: TGTGCCAGCAGTTTACCCCTCCCCCGGGACAGGGTATTAGATACGCAGTATTTT.

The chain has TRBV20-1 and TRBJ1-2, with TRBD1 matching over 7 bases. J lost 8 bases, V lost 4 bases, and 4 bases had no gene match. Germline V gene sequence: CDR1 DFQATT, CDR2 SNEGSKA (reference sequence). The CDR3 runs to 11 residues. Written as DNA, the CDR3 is TGCAGTGCTAAGGACAGGATCGGCTACACCTTC. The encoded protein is CSAKDRIGYTF.